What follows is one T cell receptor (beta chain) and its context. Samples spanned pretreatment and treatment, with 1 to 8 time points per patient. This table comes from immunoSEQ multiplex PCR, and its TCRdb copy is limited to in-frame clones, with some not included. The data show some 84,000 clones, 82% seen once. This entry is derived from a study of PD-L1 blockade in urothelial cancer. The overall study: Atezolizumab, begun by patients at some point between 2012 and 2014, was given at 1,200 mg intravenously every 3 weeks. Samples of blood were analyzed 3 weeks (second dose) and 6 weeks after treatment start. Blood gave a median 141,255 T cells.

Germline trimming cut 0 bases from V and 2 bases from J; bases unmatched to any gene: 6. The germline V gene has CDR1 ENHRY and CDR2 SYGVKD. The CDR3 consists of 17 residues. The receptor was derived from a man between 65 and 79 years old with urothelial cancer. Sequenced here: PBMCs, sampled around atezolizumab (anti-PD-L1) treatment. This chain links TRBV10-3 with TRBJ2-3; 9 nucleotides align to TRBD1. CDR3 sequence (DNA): TGTGCCATCAGTGAGTCGAAAGGACAGGGGTTCACAGATACGCAGTATTTT. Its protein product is CAISESKGQGFTDTQYF.